The rows below give T cell receptor beta chains drawn from one sample of a study of T cell changes during pregnancy in multiple sclerosis. TCRdb's table, derived via immunoSEQ multiplex PCR, lists solely in-frame clones and lacks some. The sample lists tens of thousands of clones, around 89% seen once, with around 10% in the top ten. The source material was CD8+ T cells from peripheral blood mononuclear cells, sampled in the third trimester of pregnancy. All receptors derive from a female donor with multiple sclerosis, enrolled in a pregnancy study. Each CDR3 is given with its conserved first and last residue. The D gene is left open where the match is weak. A row's size may be missing; if present it is once, few, many or a size class.

v_gene	j_gene	d_gene	abundance	CDR3aa	CDR3nt
TRBV6-5	TRBJ1-1	TRBD1	few	CASSDGQENTEAFF	TGTGCCAGCAGTGATGGACAGGAGAACACTGAAGCTTTCTTT
TRBV5-4	TRBJ2-3	TRBD2	.	CASSFASFERGTQYF	TGTGCCAGCAGCTTTGCGTCGTTTGAGCGGGGTACGCAGTATTTT
TRBV4-2	TRBJ2-7	TRBD1	.	CASSPTDRGGEQYF	TGTGCCAGCAGCCCCACCGACAGGGGAGGTGAGCAGTACTTC
TRBV19	TRBJ2-7	.	.	CASSDSEAYSYEQYF	TGTGCCAGTAGCGACTCAGAAGCATACTCCTACGAGCAGTACTTC
TRBV7-9	TRBJ2-3	.	.	CASSNTEFTDTQYF	TGTGCCAGCAGCAACACAGAGTTCACAGATACGCAGTATTTT
TRBV7-8	TRBJ2-2	.	.	CASSLLRSNTGELFF	TGTGCCAGCAGCTTATTGCGGTCGAACACCGGGGAGCTGTTTTTT
TRBV6-1	TRBJ1-2	.	.	CASSEATGPHNYGYTF	TGTGCCAGCAGTGAAGCGACAGGCCCGCATAACTATGGCTACACCTTC
TRBV6-1	TRBJ2-7	.	.	CASRGGFVIYEQYF	TGTGCCAGCAGAGGCGGGTTCGTTATCTACGAGCAGTACTTC
TRBV19	TRBJ2-7	.	.	CASSASWATMYEQYF	TGTGCCAGTAGTGCTTCGTGGGCCACAATGTACGAGCAGTACTTC
TRBV19	TRBJ2-7	TRBD1	.	CASRSGTGLDEQYF	TGTGCCAGTAGGTCCGGGACAGGGTTAGACGAGCAGTACTTC
TRBV13	TRBJ2-5	.	.	CASSFWALKETQYF	TGTGCCAGCAGCTTCTGGGCCTTAAAAGAGACCCAGTACTTC
TRBV6-5	TRBJ2-2	.	.	CASSYSGENTGELFF	TGTGCCAGCAGTTACTCTGGAGAGAACACCGGGGAGCTGTTTTTT
TRBV6-5	TRBJ2-2	.	.	CASGGTVSTGELFF	TGTGCCAGCGGGGGGACAGTTAGCACCGGGGAGCTGTTTTTT
TRBV6-5	TRBJ1-2	TRBD1	.	CASSITGVGYTF	TGTGCCAGCAGCATCACAGGGGTTGGCTACACCTTC
TRBV7-6	TRBJ2-3	.	.	CASSITDTQYF	TGTGCCAGCAGCATAACAGATACGCAGTATTTT
TRBV7-9	TRBJ1-2	.	.	CASSLEEVARRVGYGYTF	TGTGCCAGCAGCTTAGAGGAGGTGGCGCGCAGAGTTGGCTATGGCTACACCTTC
TRBV5-4	TRBJ2-2	.	.	CASSRGVSAGELFF	TGTGCCAGCAGCCGAGGAGTGAGTGCCGGGGAGCTGTTTTTT
TRBV6-5	TRBJ2-7	.	.	CASSFKGPSYEQYF	TGTGCCAGCAGTTTCAAGGGGCCTTCCTACGAGCAGTACTTC
TRBV7-9	TRBJ2-1	TRBD2	.	CASSPPAGANEQFF	TGTGCCAGCAGTCCCCCAGCGGGGGCCAATGAGCAGTTCTTC